This TCR beta chain is drawn from a study of T cells after yellow fever vaccination. The CDR3 covers 11 residues. V lost 5 bases to trimming and J lost 5 bases, with 7 bases between them. TCRdb fed the 5' RACE reads into MiXCR, producing one record per CDR3 protein. This table holds roughly 240,000 distinct CDR3 sequences, around 6.7% found once. The table lists this clonotype with many counts. The antigen is not known. Points from the study as a whole: Researchers report a weaker secondary response that nonetheless peaked faster, day 5 versus 15.

Sequencing used CD4+ T cells sorted from PBMCs, obtained on the day of the yellow fever booster vaccination. The chain recombines TRBV12-3 or TRBV12-4 with TRBJ2-7; D not certain. This TCR was sampled from a man aged 25-45 years who received the YFV17D yellow fever vaccine. CDR3 sequence (DNA): TGTGCCAGCAGTCTTAGGGACGAGCAGTACTTC. Encoded protein: CASSLRDEQYF.